The text below deals with one TCR beta chain. This sample was taken from a study of blood T cell repertoires in COVID-19. Germline loops: CDR1 ENHRY, CDR2 SYGVKD. The CDR3 extends over 14 amino acids. The V gene end was trimmed by 8 bases and the J gene end by 2 bases; junction bases not matched to a gene: 9. The data were produced by immunoSEQ multiplex PCR, yet TCRdb's version contains in-frame clones alone and is incomplete. This repertoire shows roughly 230,000 clones, 85% to 90% found once; its top ten account for 2.1%. The TCR comes from a woman aged 60-75 years with COVID-19, enrolled during active disease. This rearrangement joins TRBV10-3 to TRBJ2-7, with 7 positions matching TRBD1. Input material: peripheral blood. The CDR3 sequence is CAISPGQTTYEQYF. CDR3 coding DNA: TGTGCCATCTCGCCGGGACAGACGACCTACGAGCAGTACTTC.